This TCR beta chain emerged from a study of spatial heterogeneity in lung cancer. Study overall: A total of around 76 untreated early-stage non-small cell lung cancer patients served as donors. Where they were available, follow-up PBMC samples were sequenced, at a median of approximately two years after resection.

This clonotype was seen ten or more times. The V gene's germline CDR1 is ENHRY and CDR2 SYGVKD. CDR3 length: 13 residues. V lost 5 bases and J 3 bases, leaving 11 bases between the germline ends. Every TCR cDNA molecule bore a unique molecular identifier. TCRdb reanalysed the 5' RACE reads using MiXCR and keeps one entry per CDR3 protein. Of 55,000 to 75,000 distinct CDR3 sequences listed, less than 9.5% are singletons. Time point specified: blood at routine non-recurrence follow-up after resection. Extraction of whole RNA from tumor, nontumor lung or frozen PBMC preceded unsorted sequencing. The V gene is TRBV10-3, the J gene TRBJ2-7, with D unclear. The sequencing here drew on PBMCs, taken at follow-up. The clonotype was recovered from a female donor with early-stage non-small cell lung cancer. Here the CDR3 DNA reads TGTGCCATCAGTAGTGGTGCCAACTACGAGCAGTACTTC. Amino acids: CAISSGANYEQYF.